The 27 T cell receptor beta chains below all came from one sample that was sequenced in a study of T-cell reconstitution after alpha-beta-depleted transplantation in children. For TCRbeta, the library was prepared with unique molecular identifiers. In TCRdb, the PCR reads were re-called with MiXCR into one record per CDR3 protein. This table holds 300,000 to 350,000 distinct CDR3 sequences, under 20% found once. The specimen comprised PBMCs, mostly from graft donor cells, sampled 360 days after TCRalphabeta/CD19-depleted stem cell transplant. All receptors come from a male patient between 2 and 15 years old who had a stem cell transplant for acute lymphoblastic leukemia, so the T cells may come from the graft donor.

V is TRBV20-1 and J is TRBJ2-2, with 10 nucleotides matching TRBD2. Germline values: CDR1 DFQATT, CDR2 SNEGSKA (reference sequence). Germline trimming cut 4 bases from V and 4 bases from J; bases unmatched to any gene: 9. This CDR3 has 16 amino acids. This CDR3 reads CSAIRPAGGITGELFF. CDR3 DNA sequence: TGCAGTGCTATTCGTCCAGCGGGAGGGATCACCGGGGAGCTGTTTTTT.

This clonotype was detected ten times or more. CDR3 DNA: TGTGCCAGTAGTATGGAACACCGGCTACGGGAGACCCAGTACTTC. Encoded protein: CASSMEHRLRETQYF. V is TRBV19 and J is TRBJ2-5; D not resolved. The CDR3 is 15 amino acids. V lost 3 bases, J lost 5 bases, and 16 bases lay in between. Germline V gene data show CDR1 as LNHDA and CDR2 as SQIVND (reference sequence).

This clonotype occurred a few times. V is TRBV28 and J is TRBJ1-5; D unclear. CDR1 is MDHEN and CDR2 is SYDVKM in the germline V gene. CDR3 length equals 16 residues. Between the trimmed V and J ends, which lost 4 bases and 0 bases, there was a span of 13 bases. The CDR3 here is CASSSWTDDSNQPQHF. The CDR3 bases are TGTGCCAGCAGTTCATGGACGGACGATAGCAATCAGCCCCAGCATTTT.

This clonotype was seen more than once but under ten times. The rearrangement links TRBV12-3 or TRBV12-4 to TRBJ2-1, with 9 bases aligning to TRBD2. J lost 8 bases, V lost 5 bases, and 4 bases had no gene match. This CDR3 contains 13 residues. CDR3 coding DNA: TGTGCCAGCAGTAGCGGGACTAGCTATGAGCAGTTCTTC. Its protein is CASSSGTSYEQFF.

Ten or more counts support this clonotype. The gene calls are TRBV7-9 and TRBJ2-2; 7 bases line up with TRBD2. Per the germline V gene, CDR1 is SEHNR and CDR2 is FQNEAQ (reference sequence). Trimming took 2 bases from V and 6 from J; bases not matched to a gene: 6. The CDR3 runs 15 residues. The CDR3 DNA follows: TGTGCCAGCAGCTTACGGTCTGCGGGAGCCGGGGAGCTGTTTTTT. Residues: CASSLRSAGAGELFF.

There are many counts of this clonotype. The chain couples TRBV29-1 to TRBJ2-3, with D possibly matching TRBD1 (6 bases). V was trimmed by 3 bases and J by 7 bases, leaving 11 bases between them. Germline CDR1 SQVTM, CDR2 ANQGSEA. There are 12 residues in the CDR3. The CDR3, as DNA: TGCAGCGTTGACAGGGGCCGTAATACGCAGTATTTT. Protein: CSVDRGRNTQYF.

This clonotype was seen only a few times. V gene TRBV4-1 combines with J gene TRBJ2-3; D gene uncertain. The V gene lost 1 base and the J gene lost 2 bases, with 7 bases spanning the gap. Germline assignment: CDR1 MGHRA and CDR2 YSYEKL. The CDR3 consists of 14 residues. CDR3 sequence reads: CASSQVTATDTQYF. As DNA, the CDR3 is TGCGCCAGCAGCCAAGTGACCGCCACAGATACGCAGTATTTT.

The chain joins TRBV11-2 to TRBJ2-1; D gene ambiguous. V lost 4 bases to trimming and J lost 8 bases, with 3 bases between them. Germline loops: CDR1 SGHAT, CDR2 FQNNGV. The CDR3 sequence is 10 residues long. CDR3: CASSSHEQFF. DNA for the CDR3: TGTGCCAGCAGCTCTCATGAGCAGTTCTTC.

This clonotype has a count of ten or more. The chain has TRBV20-1 and TRBJ2-6, with a weak D call TRBD1 (5 bases). The CDR3 loop spans 13 amino acids. Germline V gene data show CDR1 as DFQATT and CDR2 as SNEGSKA (reference sequence). V gave up 4 bases and J gave up 2 bases, with 6 bases separating them. The CDR3, as DNA: TGCAGTGCTACCAGGGCTGGGGCCAACGTCCTGACTTTC. Its protein product is CSATRAGANVLTF.

The chain joins TRBV7-8 to TRBJ1-1; 7 bases are a match to TRBD1. V dropped 8 bases and J dropped 0; count of bases not matched to a gene: 6. The CDR3 extends over 14 amino acids. The V gene's germline CDR1 is SGHVS and CDR2 FQNEAQ. CDR3 protein: CASYPGQMNTEAFF. The CDR3 coding sequence is TGTGCCAGCTACCCGGGACAGATGAACACTGAAGCTTTCTTT.

Concerning this clonotype itself: A much larger clone differs from this one at a single base, so this may be a read error. The J gene is TRBJ2-1, the V gene TRBV4-1; D remains unclear. V lost 2 bases, J lost 7 bases, and 15 bases lay in between. The CDR3 contains 15 residues. Per germline, CDR1 MGHRA and CDR2 YSYEKL. The CDR3 nucleotides are TGCGCCAGCAGCCAAAGGGCGTCGATTAAGAATGAGCAGTTCTTC. Its translation is CASSQRASIKNEQFF.

In the case of this clonotype: This CDR3 fails to terminate in the conserved phenylalanine or tryptophan, so it likely reflects a read error. The chain uses TRBV28 and TRBJ2-1; tentative D call: TRBD1 (6 bases). Germline CDR1 and CDR2: MDHEN and SYDVKM. This CDR3 has 18 residues. Trimming shortened V by 3 bases and J by 0 bases, and 18 bases separated the two germline ends. The CDR3 loop reads CASSFIPPGVSSYNEQFY. Written as DNA, the CDR3 is TGTGCCAGCAGTTTCATCCCCCCAGGGGTCAGCTCCTACAATGAGCAGTTCTAC.

This clonotype was counted a few times. The chain recombines TRBV18 with TRBJ2-1; D remains unclear. The CDR3 totals 13 residues. The germline CDR1 and CDR2 sequences are KGHSH and LQKENI. Trimming removed 3 bases at V and 3 bases at J, with 6 bases between. The CDR3 nucleotides are TGTGCCAGCTCACCTCTAGACTACAATGAGCAGTTCTTC. The encoded protein is CASSPLDYNEQFF.

This clonotype was found many times. The chain combines TRBV15 with TRBJ1-3, with 9 bases fitting TRBD1. The CDR3 contains 18 residues. J gave up 5 bases and V 1 base, and 12 bases lay outside the gene matches. Germline V lookup: CDR1 LNHNV, CDR2 YYDKDF (reference sequence). The CDR3 loop reads CATSRVLGGGTGRNTIYF. CDR3 coding DNA: TGTGCCACCAGCAGAGTGCTCGGGGGAGGGACAGGGAGAAACACCATATATTTT.

V gene TRBV27 combines with J gene TRBJ2-7; D may be TRBD1 (5 bases). This CDR3 comprises 14 residues. CDR1 is MNHEY, CDR2 SMNVEV, per germline (reference sequence). V was trimmed by 3 bases and J by 3 bases, leaving 12 bases between them. CDR3 nucleotides: TGTGCCAGCAGTTTGGGCAGGGCCGACTACGAGCAGTACTTC. Protein: CASSLGRADYEQYF.

The V call is TRBV18, the J call TRBJ2-6; D is unclear. The CDR3 spans 15 residues. Germline values: CDR1 KGHSH, CDR2 LQKENI. The germline V and J ends were trimmed by 2 bases and 2 bases, with 7 bases remaining between them. CDR3 in DNA: TGTGCCAGCTCACCAGAATTAGCTGGGGCCAACGTCCTGACTTTC. Protein product: CASSPELAGANVLTF. The variable domain in full, completed from reference TRBV18 and TRBJ2-6, reads NAGVMQNPRHLVRRRGQEARLRCSPMKGHSHVYWYRQLPEEGLKFMVYLQKENIIDESGMPKERFSAEFPKEGPSILRIQQVVRGDSAAYFCASSPELAGANVLTFGAGSRLTVL.

This clonotype was observed at least ten times. This rearrangement joins TRBV20-1 to TRBJ2-1, with 11 bases fitting TRBD2. Germline V lookup: CDR1 DFQATT, CDR2 SNEGSKA (reference sequence). CDR3 length: 16 amino acids. V lost 6 bases to trimming and J lost 4 bases; unmatched junction nucleotides: 11. CDR3 DNA: TGCAGTGCCTACCCCCTTAGCGGGAGGGTATACAATGAGCAGTTCTTC. Translated, it gives CSAYPLSGRVYNEQFF.

There are a few counts of this clonotype. J is TRBJ1-4 and V is TRBV12-3 or TRBV12-4; D might be TRBD1 (5 bases). Trimming cost V 5 bases and J 3 bases, with 10 bases left between them. The CDR3 is 14 residues long. CDR3 DNA sequence: TGTGCCAGCAGTACTCCAGGGCCTAATGAAAAACTGTTTTTT. It yields the protein CASSTPGPNEKLFF.

With regard to this clonotype: The junction does not match germline at one end; this may be a read error. V is TRBV7-8 and J is TRBJ2-7, with a possible D match to TRBD2 (6 bases). This CDR3 has 15 amino acids. CDR1 and CDR2 from the germline V gene are SGHVS and FQNEAQ. The CDR3 DNA sequence: TGTGCCAGCAGCCTAGCCATGCGGGACCGGGGTGGGCAGTACTTC. It specifies CASSLAMRDRGGQYF.

Only a few counts were recorded for this clonotype. The V call is TRBV12-3 or TRBV12-4, the J call TRBJ1-1; 7 bases are a match to TRBD1. The CDR3 covers 17 residues. Unmatched junction bases numbered 14, after V lost 5 bases and J lost 2 bases. The CDR3 DNA follows: TGTGCCAGCAGTACCGACGACAGGGCAAGTCCTAACACTGAAGCTTTCTTT. Its protein is CASSTDDRASPNTEAFF.

The V call is TRBV15, the J call TRBJ2-3; D is uncertain. The germline CDR1 and CDR2 sequences are LNHNV and YYDKDF (reference sequence). With 0 bases removed from V and 3 bases from J, the gap between germline ends came to 13 bases. There are 16 residues in the CDR3. CDR3 sequence reads: CATSRDRGWSTDTQYF. DNA of the CDR3: TGTGCCACCAGCAGAGATCGCGGCTGGAGTACAGATACGCAGTATTTT.

This clonotype occurred many times. J is TRBJ2-1 and V is TRBV5-1; the D is unclear. V lost 1 base, J lost 9 bases, and 5 bases lay in between. The CDR3 runs 11 residues. Germline CDR1 is SGHRS and CDR2 is YFSETQ. In DNA, the CDR3 is TGCGCCAGCAGCTTGATTGGTGAGCAGTTCTTC. It specifies CASSLIGEQFF.

The chain couples TRBV28 to TRBJ1-5; D is uncertain. The CDR3 covers 18 residues. Trimming pared 2 bases from V and 3 bases from J, leaving 20 bases between. Per the germline V gene, CDR1 is MDHEN and CDR2 is SYDVKM. CDR3 nucleotide sequence: TGTGCCAGCAGTTTACCTGGTAGCCTCATAACTTTCAATCAGCCCCAGCATTTT. Its protein product is CASSLPGSLITFNQPQHF.

This clonotype showed up many times. The V call is TRBV14, the J call TRBJ2-3; possible D gene TRBD1, 6 bases. CDR1 SGHDN and CDR2 FVKESK come from the germline V gene. CDR3 length: 13 amino acids. V lost 5 bases and J lost 6, with 12 bases in between. The CDR3 DNA reads as TGTGCCAGCAGCTCTACAGGGCCTGATACGCAGTATTTT. Protein sequence: CASSSTGPDTQYF. The full variable domain, rest sourced from reference TRBV14 and TRBJ2-3, is EAGVTQFPSHSVIEKGQTVTLRCDPISGHDNLYWYRRVMGKEIKFLLHFVKESKQDESGMPNNRFLAERTGGTYSTLKVQPAELEDSGVYFCASSSTGPDTQYFGPGTRLTVL.

This clonotype was detected ten times or more. The chain couples TRBV4-2 to TRBJ2-1; 10 bases match TRBD2. V lost 1 base to trimming and J lost 8 bases; unmatched junction nucleotides: 5. CDR3 length equals 15 residues. CDR1 is LGHNA and CDR2 is YNFKEQ in the germline V gene. CDR3 protein: CASSQVSSGSHEQFF. The CDR3 DNA reads as TGTGCCAGCAGCCAAGTGTCTAGCGGGAGTCATGAGCAGTTCTTC.

V gene TRBV9 combines with J gene TRBJ2-1; D is possibly TRBD1 (6 bases). Trimming left V 4 bases short and J 12 bases short, with 23 bases between. CDR1 and CDR2 (germline): SGDLS, YYNGEE. CDR3 size: 15 residues. CDR3 DNA: TGTGCCAGCAGCTCAATGGGATTGGACAGTGGCCCGCAGTTCTTC. Amino acid sequence: CASSSMGLDSGPQFF.

This clonotype was detected a few times. The chain joins TRBV20-1 to TRBJ2-1; 8 bases are shared with TRBD2. The CDR3 has 13 amino acids. V gave up 5 bases and J gave up 2 bases; unmatched junction bases: 2. CDR1 is DFQATT and CDR2 is SNEGSKA in the germline V gene (reference sequence). CDR3 sequence (DNA): TGCAGTGCTTCGGGACTAGCCTACAATGAGCAGTTCTTC. Residues: CSASGLAYNEQFF.